The 11 T cell receptor beta chains reported below all come from one sample, sequenced in a study of blood T cell repertoires in COVID-19. Sequencing was performed with immunoSEQ multiplex PCR; in TCRdb, only in-frame clones are kept and a portion is missing. The sample includes 290,000 or so clones, around 90% of them seen just once. The sample taken for sequencing was peripheral blood. These receptors originate from a man between 65 and 85 years old with acute or convalescent COVID-19.

The V and J genes are TRBV9 and TRBJ2-3, with 9 bases identical to TRBD1. CDR1 is SGDLS, CDR2 YYNGEE, per germline. The CDR3 is 15 amino acids. The V gene end was trimmed by 8 bases and the J gene end by 5 bases; junction bases not matched to a gene: 12. DNA of the CDR3: TGTGCCAGTCCGCCCCCGGGACAGGGAAAAGATACGCAGTATTTT. It is translated as CASPPPGQGKDTQYF.

The table lists this clone with a count of one. Other DNA sequences in the same sample also yield this CDR3. This chain joins TRBV18 and TRBJ1-1; a weak D match, TRBD1 (5 bases). CDR3 length equals 13 residues. Trimming stripped 4 bases from V and 1 base from J, with 7 bases between. CDR1 and CDR2 from the germline V gene are KGHSH and LQKENI. The CDR3 DNA reads TGTGCCAGCTCACAAGACAGGAACACTGAAGCTTTCTTT. This sequence encodes CASSQDRNTEAFF. The entire variable domain, with the rest obtained from reference TRBV18 and TRBJ1-1, is as follows: NAGVMQNPRHLVRRRGQEARLRCSPMKGHSHVYWYRQLPEEGLKFMVYLQKENIIDESGMPKERFSAEFPKEGPSILRIQQVVRGDSAAYFCASSQDRNTEAFFGQGTRLTVV.

The V gene is TRBV15, the J gene TRBJ2-2; weak D call: TRBD1 (5 bases). CDR1 is LNHNV and CDR2 is YYDKDF in the germline V gene (reference sequence). The V end lost 6 bases, the J end lost 6 bases, and 14 bases lay between the germline ends. The CDR3 length is 14 residues. The CDR3 region has the DNA TGTGCCACCAGAAGGTCAGGGATGCCCGGGGAGCTGTTTTTT. It encodes CATRRSGMPGELFF.

The chain joins TRBV12-2 to TRBJ2-1; TRBD2 is the table's D call, not checked against the DNA. TRBV12-2 is a listed pseudogene. The CDR3 extends over 15 amino acids. As DNA, the CDR3 is TGTGCAAGTCGCTTAATAGCGGGAGTGGGAAATGAGCAGTTCTTC. Amino acids: CASRLIAGVGNEQFF.

The table lists this clone with a count of one. This chain links TRBV7-9 with TRBJ1-1; D remains unclear. Between the trimmed V and J ends, which lost 3 bases and 1 base, there was a span of 9 bases. The CDR3 consists of 14 residues. CDR1 SEHNR and CDR2 FQNEAQ come from the germline V gene (reference sequence). The CDR3 DNA is TGTGCCAGCAGCTTGGCCCAGGCGAACACTGAAGCTTTCTTT. The encoded protein is CASSLAQANTEAFF.

V gene TRBV6-1 combines with J gene TRBJ2-5; 12 nucleotides line up with TRBD2. The germline V gene encodes CDR1 MNHNS and CDR2 SASEGT. The CDR3 length is 15 residues. With V trimmed by 3 bases and J by 5 bases, 4 bases remained unmatched. The CDR3 bases are TGTGCCAGCAGTGATCTTGGGACTAGCGGGGAGACCCAGTACTTC. The encoded protein is CASSDLGTSGETQYF.

The chain couples TRBV11-2 to TRBJ1-2; D ambiguous. Trimming removed 5 bases from V and 5 bases from J, with 18 bases in between. CDR3 size: 15 residues. The germline V gene encodes CDR1 SGHAT and CDR2 FQNNGV. CDR3 nucleotide sequence: TGTGCCAGCAGCCTCTCACGGAGTAGATATTATGGCTACACCTTC. Residues: CASSLSRSRYYGYTF.

This sequence joins TRBV7-6 and TRBJ2-1, with TRBD2 as a possible D gene (6 bases). Germline CDR1 is SGHVS and CDR2 is FNYEAQ. V was trimmed by 3 bases and J by 9 bases, leaving 12 bases between them. The CDR3 loop spans 13 amino acids. CDR3 coding DNA: TGTGCCAGCAGCTTGCGGGACGGGGCTGAGCAGTTCTTC. Translating it yields CASSLRDGAEQFF.

About this clone itself: Other DNA sequences in this specimen translate into the identical CDR3. The chain has TRBV2 and TRBJ1-5, with D maybe TRBD1 (6 bases). The CDR3 has 14 amino acids. Germline assignment: CDR1 SNHLY and CDR2 FYNNEI. V was trimmed by 4 bases and J by 2 bases, leaving 9 bases between them. CDR3: CASSAQGGNQPQHF. DNA of the CDR3: TGTGCCAGCAGTGCACAGGGCGGCAATCAGCCCCAGCATTTT.

The rearrangement uses TRBV11-3 and TRBJ2-2; D is perhaps TRBD1 (6 bases). The ends were cut back, 6 bases at V and 3 bases at J, with 11 bases in the middle. The length of the CDR3 is 14 residues. In germline, CDR1 is SGHNT, CDR2 YENEEA. The CDR3 spells CASRQGEDTGELFF. In nucleotides, the CDR3 is TGTGCCAGCAGACAGGGAGAGGACACCGGGGAGCTGTTTTTT.

The gene calls are TRBV18 and TRBJ1-2; the match to TRBD1 covers 8 bases. The CDR3 consists of 12 residues. Per germline, CDR1 KGHSH and CDR2 LQKENI. The trim removed 6 bases at V and 3 bases at J, leaving 0 bases unmatched. The CDR3 sequence is CASSTGDYGYTF. Here the CDR3 DNA reads TGTGCCAGCTCGACAGGGGACTATGGCTACACCTTC.